This TCR beta chain comes out of a study of blood T cell repertoires in COVID-19. The wider study: Acute-phase and convalescent COVID-19 samples originated in the United States, Italy and Spain. Sample material is recorded as cDNA or gDNA derived from T cells, B-cell-depleted T cells, or PBMCs.

Source study methods: For nucleated cells, counts were estimated from reference gene primer amplification. Here immunoSEQ multiplex PCR was the method, and the copy in TCRdb shows in-frame clones only, minus some. D and trimming come from the DNA, and the V and J calls and clone size come from that table. In the table there are under 300,000 clones, over 80% of which are singletons. Trimming pared 1 base from V and 3 bases from J, leaving 7 bases between. The CDR3 runs to 14 residues. CDR1 and CDR2 (germline): MNHNS, SASEGT. The sample was peripheral blood. V gene TRBV6-1 combines with J gene TRBJ1-3; D unclear. The clonotype was recovered from a woman between 40 and 50 years old with acute or convalescent COVID-19. This CDR3 is CASSEGRVGNTIYF. The CDR3 DNA is TGTGCCAGCAGTGAAGGGAGGGTTGGAAACACCATATATTTT.